Below are 8 T cell receptor beta chains sequenced from a single sample in a study of tumor-infiltrating lymphocytes in primary liver carcinoma. Unsorted whole blood supplied the RNA, and germline DNA was extracted too. Production of TCR beta cDNA used around 0.45 ug total RNA together with a constant-region primer. Investigators got TCR beta libraries out of three nested multiplex PCR rounds, done with slightly modified ARM-PCR. A C-beta reverse primer was combined with TRBV1-TRBV30 forward primers in the first two PCR rounds, and each round had approximately 9 cycles. In TCRdb, the multiplex PCR reads were re-called with MiXCR into one record per CDR3 protein. In the table there are over 250,000 distinct CDR3 sequences, 50% to 75% of which are singletons. The specimen sequenced was peripheral blood. These receptors all come from a woman aged 30 to 39 with primary liver carcinoma and hepatitis B virus infection.

The chain links TRBV28 to TRBJ2-7; TRBD1 or TRBD2 may be the D gene (5 bases each). In germline, CDR1 is MDHEN, CDR2 SYDVKM. There are 15 residues in the CDR3. The V gene lost 8 bases and the J gene lost 3 bases, with 20 bases spanning the gap. CDR3 DNA sequence: TGTGCCAGCCGGGGCAATCGCGACACTCTCTACGAGCAGTACTTC. Protein: CASRGNRDTLYEQYF.

This clonotype was seen many times. This rearrangement joins TRBV4-2 to TRBJ2-1; TRBD2 agrees at 10 bases. V lost 1 base and J lost 2; bases outside the gene matches: 5. The CDR3 has 17 amino acids. From germline, CDR1 is LGHNA and CDR2 YNFKEQ. The CDR3 sequence: CASSQGLAGSTYNEQFF. The CDR3 DNA sequence: TGTGCCAGCAGCCAAGGACTAGCGGGCTCCACCTACAATGAGCAGTTCTTC.

The genes are TRBV19 and TRBJ2-1; 11 nucleotides align to TRBD2. V was pared by 3 bases and J by 13 bases, with 8 bases of the junction left unmatched. The CDR3 is 14 residues long. Germline assignment: CDR1 LNHDA and CDR2 SQIVND (reference sequence). The CDR3 sequence is CASSIILAGDLQFF. The DNA of the CDR3 is TGTGCCAGTAGTATCATACTAGCGGGGGATCTACAGTTCTTC.

CDR3 amino acids: CASSPTSGSTDTQYF. In nucleotides, the CDR3 is TGTGCCAGCAGCCCCACTAGCGGGAGCACAGATACGCAGTATTTT. This sequence joins TRBV28 and TRBJ2-3, with TRBD2 identical over 9 bases. With 6 bases clipped from V and 0 bases from J, the junction kept 4 bases outside the gene matches. The CDR3 is 15 amino acids. Germline CDR1 and CDR2: MDHEN and SYDVKM.

Notes on this clonotype: The junction departs from germline at one end; a sequencing error may be responsible. This rearrangement joins TRBV12-3 or TRBV12-4 to TRBJ1-5; 11 bases are a match to TRBD1. The CDR3 is 15 residues long. Written as DNA, the CDR3 is TGTACCAGCAGATTCTGGACAGGGGGCCATCAGCCCCAGCATTTT. Residues: CTSRFWTGGHQPQHF.

The chain couples TRBV6-5 to TRBJ2-2, with TRBD2 identical over 7 bases. V was pared by 6 bases and J by 7 bases, with 5 bases of the junction left unmatched. This CDR3 has 13 amino acids. In germline, CDR1 is MNHEY, CDR2 SVGAGI. CDR3 DNA: TGTGCCAGCAGCCTCGGGGGGATCGGGGAGCTGTTTTTT. Amino acid sequence: CASSLGGIGELFF.

Comments on this clonotype: A junction boundary mismatches the germline segment, possibly from a read error. J is TRBJ2-4 and V is TRBV6-2 or TRBV6-3, with D unclear. The CDR3 has 16 residues. Germline loops: CDR1 MNHEY, CDR2 SVGEGT. The chain's CDR3 is CAGSYSASLAKNIQYF. The DNA of the CDR3 is TGTGCCGGCAGTTACTCTGCTTCGCTAGCCAAAAACATTCAGTACTTC.

This clonotype was counted ten times or more. The CDR3 protein is CASKGGTGGMDEQFF. The DNA of the CDR3 is TGTGCCAGCAAAGGGGGGACAGGGGGCATGGATGAGCAGTTCTTC. This chain links TRBV6-2 or TRBV6-3 with TRBJ2-1; 12 nucleotides line up with TRBD1. CDR3 length: 15 residues. Trimming took 7 bases from V and 8 from J; bases not matched to a gene: 9. Germline values: CDR1 MNHEY, CDR2 SVGEGT.